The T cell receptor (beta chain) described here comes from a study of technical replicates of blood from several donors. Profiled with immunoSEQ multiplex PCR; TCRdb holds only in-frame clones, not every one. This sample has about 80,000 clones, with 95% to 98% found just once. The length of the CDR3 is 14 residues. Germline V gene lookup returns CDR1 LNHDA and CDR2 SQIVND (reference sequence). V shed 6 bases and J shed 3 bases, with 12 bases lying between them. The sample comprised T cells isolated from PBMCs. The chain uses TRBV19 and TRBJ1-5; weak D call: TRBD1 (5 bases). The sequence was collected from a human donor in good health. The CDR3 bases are TGTGCCAGTAGGGGCTTTGGGGCCAATCAGCCCCAGCATTTT. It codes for CASRGFGANQPQHF.